These 2 T cell receptor beta chains originate from one sample sequenced in a study of T cells after yellow fever vaccination. TCRdb fed the 5' RACE reads into MiXCR, producing one record per CDR3 protein. The table shows 230,000 or so distinct CDR3 sequences, with less than 7.5% occurring only once. The specimen comprised CD4+ T cells sorted from PBMCs, sampled on the day of the yellow fever booster vaccination. All receptors come from a man under 40 who received the YFV17D yellow fever vaccine.

The chain is built from TRBV5-1 and TRBJ2-7; TRBD2 agrees at 11 bases. Trimming cost V 4 bases and J 7 bases; bases outside gene matches: 13. The CDR3 contains 16 residues. The germline gives CDR1 SGHRS, CDR2 YFSETQ. The DNA of the CDR3 is TGCGCCAGCAGCCCCCTTATAGCGGGAGGGCCGAGGGAGCAGTACTTC. Translating it yields CASSPLIAGGPREQYF.

The table lists this clonotype with a few counts. The chain couples TRBV18 to TRBJ2-6; a possible D gene is TRBD2 (6 bases). The V gene's germline CDR1 is KGHSH and CDR2 LQKENI. The CDR3 has 19 residues. Trimming stripped 2 bases from V and 0 bases from J, with 17 bases between. CDR3 sequence reads: CASSPAVLAESSGANVLTF. Written as DNA, the CDR3 is TGTGCCAGCTCACCAGCCGTGTTAGCGGAAAGCTCTGGGGCCAACGTCCTGACTTTC.